This T cell receptor (beta chain) was sequenced for a study of T cell changes during pregnancy in multiple sclerosis (dated by TCRdb to the late 2010s). For the wider study: In women with multiple sclerosis, the researchers looked at how the T cell repertoire shifted as pregnancy progressed.

On this clone itself: Its antigen is still unknown. The record has no base qualities; no much larger clone is one base away.

CDR1 and CDR2 are read off the germline V gene as KGHSH and LQKENI. The CDR3 contains 12 residues, cysteine and phenylalanine counted. Only CDR3 DNA is held: 36 bases, read in frame from base 1. V gives up 4 bases and J gives up 6 bases, and the segment between their germline ends measures 7 bases. The method behind the library was the immunoSEQ multiplex PCR assay. Imported from immuneACCESS, the table was reduced by TCRdb to in-frame sequences with V and J called. These copies leave out some clones; in studies compared against another copy, an unresolved V gene accounts for under half, and the cause of the remainder is not known. Present in this sample are more than 90,000 clones, 91% of which were seen just once. Clones ranked in the top ten supply 3% to 3.5% of the sample.

The sample in question was peripheral blood, obtained in the second trimester of pregnancy. This TCR was sampled from a female donor with multiple sclerosis, enrolled in a pregnancy study. The sequence links TRBV18 to TRBJ2-1; confidence is insufficient to name the D gene. The bases are TGTGCCAGCTCACTCAACAGCAATGAGCAGTTCTTC. This codes for CASSLNSNEQFF.